What follows is one T cell receptor (beta chain) and its context. CDR1 and CDR2 (germline): MDHEN, SYDVKM. This CDR3 contains 12 residues. With 8 bases removed from V and 2 bases from J, the gap between germline ends came to 9 bases. This sample was included in a study of Graves' ophthalmopathy and Graves' hyperthyroidism. RNA transcripts were the template, and TCR beta CDR3 regions were amplified from them. Investigators did first-round RT-PCR with HTBI primers, then second-round multiplex PCR. TCRdb redid the calling of the multiplex PCR reads with MiXCR, one entry per CDR3 protein. The sample includes hundreds of thousands of distinct CDR3 sequences, roughly two fifths of them seen just once.

This sequence joins TRBV28 and TRBJ1-1; no reliable D call. This clonotype was obtained from an adult man with Graves' ophthalmopathy. Sequencing used peripheral blood. The CDR3 region has the DNA TGTGCCAGCTTCGACGGAAACACTGAAGCTTTCTTT. Amino acids: CASFDGNTEAFF.